Shown below are 20 T cell receptor beta chains from a single sample sequenced in a study of T cells in women clearing cervical HPV infection. The table came from immunoSEQ multiplex PCR; TCRdb's copy has only in-frame clones and leaves some out. The sample has approximately 22,000 clones. The specimen was blood buffy coat. The receptors stem from a woman aged 18-69 years with a cervical HPV16 infection that either progressed to CIN3+ or cleared (not recorded which).

Of note for this clone: The observed sequence ends 3 residues before the CDR3 terminus, with the missing tail filled in from the germline J gene. The V gene is TRBV10-1, the J gene TRBJ2-1; a possible D gene is TRBD1 (6 bases). CDR3 length equals 15 residues. Germline V lookup: CDR1 WNHNN, CDR2 SYGVQD (reference sequence). V dropped 0 bases and J dropped 6 bases, with 12 bases sitting between them. The DNA read from the CDR3 is TGCGCCAGCAGTGAGTCGACCCAGGGGAGCAATGAG. This codes for CASSESTQGSNE. The entire CDR3 sequence reads CASSESTQGSNEQFF.

On this clone: The CDR3 end lies 3 residues beyond the end of the read and is filled in from the germline J gene. The genes are TRBV11-2 and TRBJ1-6; TRBD1 matches 7 bases. This CDR3 spans 13 amino acids. Germline lookup yields CDR1 SGHAT and CDR2 FQNNGV. J gave up 10 bases and V 5 bases, and 5 bases lay outside the gene matches. The DNA read from the CDR3 is TGTGCCAGCAGCGGCGGGACAGTGTCACCC. It codes for CASSGGTVSP. The entire CDR3 sequence reads CASSGGTVSPLHF.

The DNA read from the CDR3 is TGTGCCAGCAGCGTCCGGAGGACAGGGGGCGGCTATGGC. This translates into CASSVRRTGGGYG. The full CDR3 protein is CASSVRRTGGGYGYTF. The V and J genes are TRBV6-2 or TRBV6-3 and TRBJ1-2; 11 bases agree with TRBD1. The read is 3 residues too short to cover the CDR3 end, so that end is filled in from the germline J gene. The trim removed 6 bases at V and 4 bases at J, leaving 10 bases unmatched. The CDR3 extends over 16 amino acids. Germline V lookup: CDR1 MNHEY, CDR2 SVGEGT.

A note on this clone: The read is 3 residues too short to cover the CDR3 end, so that end is filled in from the germline J gene. The chain employs TRBV20-1 and TRBJ2-3, with 14 bases aligning to TRBD2. In germline, CDR1 is DFQATT, CDR2 SNEGSKA (reference sequence). The CDR3 spans 15 residues. V gave up 3 bases and J gave up 5 bases; unmatched junction bases: 4. The part of the CDR3 DNA that was read is TGCAGTGCTAGCGGGACTAGCGGGGGTAGAGATACG. It encodes CSASGTSGGRDT. The whole CDR3 sequence reads CSASGTSGGRDTQYF.

On this clone itself: Sequencing ends 3 residues short of the CDR3 end; the germline J gene provides the rest. The V gene is TRBV18, the J gene TRBJ2-7; 10 bases align to TRBD1. The CDR3 runs to 15 residues. The trim removed 6 bases at V and 4 bases at J, leaving 9 bases unmatched. Germline V gene lookup returns CDR1 KGHSH and CDR2 LQKENI. The CDR3 loop is CASSGKTGGQYEQYF. CDR3 bases read: TGTGCCAGCTCGGGTAAGACAGGGGGCCAGTACGAG.

Concerning this clone itself: The read gets to within 3 residues of the CDR3 end, and the germline J gene fills in the rest. V and J are TRBV15 and TRBJ2-3; D may correspond to TRBD1 or TRBD2 (5 bases each). V lost 7 bases and J 2 bases, leaving 10 bases between the germline ends. The CDR3 has 13 residues. Germline V CDR1 and CDR2: LNHNV, YYDKDF (reference sequence). CDR3 region: CATTRGNTDTQYF. Partial CDR3 DNA: TGTGCCACCACGAGGGGTAACACAGATACG.

On this clone: Read data end 3 residues before the CDR3 end; the end is taken from the germline J gene. V and J are TRBV2 and TRBJ2-3; 8 bases match TRBD1. Germline CDR1 and CDR2: SNHLY and FYNNEI. The CDR3 consists of 14 residues. The CDR3 bases that were read are TGTGCCAGCAGAGGACAGGGAAGCAATCAGCCG. Amino acid sequence: CASRGQGSNQP. The whole CDR3 protein reads CASRGQGSNQPQYF.

Of note for this clone: The read finishes 3 residues shy of the CDR3 end, and the germline J gene is used to complete it. The chain employs TRBV7-8 and TRBJ2-3, with D hard to call. Germline assignment: CDR1 SGHVS and CDR2 FQNEAQ. V gave up 1 base and J gave up 2 bases, with 10 bases separating them. There are 15 residues in the CDR3. Incomplete CDR3 DNA: TGTGCCAGCAGCTTAGGCGTTAGTTTCACAGATACG. It codes for CASSLGVSFTDT. The complete CDR3 reads CASSLGVSFTDTQYF. Full variable domain (rest looked up from reference TRBV7-8 and TRBJ2-3): GAGVSQSPRYKVAKRGQDVALRCDPISGHVSLFWYQQALGQGPEFLTYFQNEAQLDKSGLPSDRFFAERPEGSVSTLKIQRTQQEDSAVYLCASSLGVSFTDTQYFGPGTRLTVL.

To note about this clone: The read halts 3 residues ahead of the CDR3 end, with the missing end drawn from the germline J gene. The J gene is TRBJ1-4, the V gene TRBV2; D perhaps matches TRBD1 (6 bases). Germline-derived CDR1 and CDR2 are SNHLY and FYNNEI. V was trimmed by 1 base and J by 7 bases, leaving 13 bases between them. The CDR3 sequence is 15 residues long. CDR3 bases read: TGTGCCAGCAGTGAAGGGAGGGGGAAGGGTGAAAAA. Protein: CASSEGRGKGEK. The full CDR3 reads CASSEGRGKGEKLFF.

Points on this clone: The CDR3 extends 3 residues past the end of the read, so its final part is completed from the germline J gene. This chain uses TRBV5-4 with TRBJ1-2; D call uncertain. The germline CDR1 and CDR2 sequences are SGHNT and YYREEE (reference sequence). This CDR3 is 11 amino acids long. The CDR3 loop reads CASSLQNGYTF. The CDR3 bases that were read are TGTGCCAGCAGCTTGCAGAACGGC.

To note about this clone: The observed sequence ends 3 residues before the CDR3 terminus, with the missing tail filled in from the germline J gene. This chain links TRBV11-2 with TRBJ2-5; 7 bases map to TRBD1. The length of the CDR3 is 15 residues. Germline loops: CDR1 SGHAT, CDR2 FQNNGV. J gave up 2 bases and V 0 bases, and 3 bases lay outside the gene matches. The CDR3 here is CASSLDGTEQETQYF. The DNA read from the CDR3 is TGTGCCAGCAGCTTAGATGGGACAGAACAAGAGACC.

Turning to this clone: With the read ending 3 residues before the CDR3 end, the germline J gene is used to fill in that end. The gene calls are TRBV12-3 or TRBV12-4 and TRBJ2-1; 14 bases are a match to TRBD2. This CDR3 contains 16 residues. V shed 6 bases and J 8 bases; nucleotides not matched to a gene: 9. CDR3 DNA (partial): TGTGCCAGCAGCCTCCGACTAGCGGGAGGGATTGATGAG. Translation gives CASSLRLAGGIDE. The entire CDR3 protein is CASSLRLAGGIDEQFF.

A word on this clone: Sequencing ends 3 residues short of the CDR3 end; the germline J gene provides the rest. This chain links TRBV20-1 with TRBJ2-3, with D perhaps matching TRBD2 (5 bases). The CDR3 totals 16 residues. With 5 bases removed from V and 0 bases from J, the gap between germline ends came to 18 bases. Looked up from germline, CDR1 is DFQATT and CDR2 is SNEGSKA (reference sequence). This CDR3 is CSAYSTADLSTDTQYF. The CDR3 DNA, read in part, is TGCAGTGCTTATTCAACCGCGGACTTAAGCACAGATACG.

As for this clone: The read ends 3 residues early relative to the CDR3; the germline J gene fills the gap. The chain carries TRBV7-3 and TRBJ2-5; D may be TRBD2 (6 bases). CDR3 length: 14 amino acids. Germline V gene sequence: CDR1 SGHTA, CDR2 FQGTGA. Trimming stripped 6 bases from V and 5 bases from J, with 16 bases between. The CDR3 DNA, read in part, is TGTGCCAGCAGTCCTGGGCAGGGAGGCGAGACC. It specifies CASSPGQGGET. The whole CDR3 is CASSPGQGGETQYF.

Points on this clone: From the germline J gene comes the end of the CDR3, since the read stops 3 residues before it. The chain joins TRBV10-1 to TRBJ1-1; D unclear. This CDR3 has 15 residues. The ends were cut back, 3 bases at V and 5 bases at J, with 16 bases in the middle. From germline, CDR1 is WNHNN and CDR2 SYGVQD (reference sequence). The covered CDR3 bases are TGCGCCAGCAGTGACTTAGTGGGCGCAGGAACTGAA. As protein: CASSDLVGAGTE. The full CDR3 sequence reads CASSDLVGAGTEAFF.

Of note for this clone: Read sequence stops 3 residues before the CDR3 end, and the germline J gene provides the missing end. The V and J genes are TRBV18 and TRBJ2-2; TRBD2 matches 10 bases. Germline V lookup: CDR1 KGHSH, CDR2 LQKENI. The J segment lost 7 bases and the V segment lost 0 bases, leaving 5 bases of the junction unmatched. The CDR3 is made up of 16 amino acids. The CDR3 protein is CASSPPASGSGGELFF. The covered CDR3 bases are TGTGCCAGCTCACCACCGGCTAGCGGGAGCGGCGGGGAG.

Remarks on this clone: At one boundary the junction diverges from the germline segment, which might be a read error. The CDR3 loop reads CASSLGSQGGGYEQFF. CDR3 DNA, as far as it was read: TGTGCTAGCAGCTTAGGGTCTCAGGGCGGGGGATATGAG. The V call is TRBV7-7, the J call TRBJ2-1, with 7 bases identical to TRBD2. The CDR3 end falls 3 residues outside the read, so it is completed with the germline J gene. The CDR3 is 16 amino acids. Germline CDR1 and CDR2: SSHAT and FNYEAQ (reference sequence).

A word on this clone: The read ends 3 residues before the CDR3 terminus; that terminus is restored from the germline J gene. The chain is built from TRBV20-1 and TRBJ1-2; D is unclear. V was shortened by 6 bases and J by 4 bases, with 9 bases between the two germline ends. Germline CDR1 DFQATT, CDR2 SNEGSKA (reference sequence). This CDR3 is 11 amino acids long. The DNA read from the CDR3 is TGCAGTGCGGAAGGGTTCTATGGC. Its translation is CSAEGFYG. The whole CDR3 sequence reads CSAEGFYGYTF.

Turning to this clone: The CDR3 end is not reached by the read, which stops 3 residues before it; the germline J gene fills it in. V usage is TRBV10-3 and J usage is TRBJ2-7; D is unresolved. Germline values: CDR1 ENHRY, CDR2 SYGVKD. The CDR3 totals 12 residues. V lost 6 bases, J lost 5 bases, and 11 bases lay in between. CDR3 loop: CAIRSLADEQYF. CDR3 DNA (partial): TGTGCCATCAGATCCTTGGCGGACGAG.

CDR3 sequence reads: CASSLAASSYTF. The sequenced part of the CDR3 DNA is TGTGCCAGCAGCTTGGCAGCGTCTTCT. The chain joins TRBV5-6 to TRBJ1-2; unclear D gene. Read coverage stops 3 residues before the CDR3 terminus; the germline J gene supplies the remainder. CDR3 length equals 12 residues. Germline loops: CDR1 SGHDT, CDR2 YYEEEE.